The next 6 T cell receptor beta chains were all read from a single sample in a study of blood T cell repertoires in COVID-19. This table comes from immunoSEQ multiplex PCR, and its TCRdb copy is limited to in-frame clones, with some not included. The sample consists of more than 95,000 clones, roughly 87% of them appearing once. Sequencing input: peripheral blood. Receptor source: a human donor in a cohort sampled during active COVID-19.

The chain is built from TRBV13 and TRBJ2-7, with 7 nucleotides matching TRBD1. Trimming at V came to 4 bases and at J to 3 bases, leaving 6 bases not matched to a gene. This CDR3 has 14 amino acids. CDR1 PRHDT and CDR2 FYEKMQ come from the germline V gene (reference sequence). The CDR3 sequence: CASSSRDSIYEQYF. For the CDR3, the DNA is TGTGCCAGCAGCTCCCGGGACAGCATCTACGAGCAGTACTTC. Full variable domain (remainder filled in from reference TRBV13 and TRBJ2-7): AAGVIQSPRHLIKEKRETATLKCYPIPRHDTVYWYQQGPGQDPQFLISFYEKMQSDKGSIPDRFSAQQFSDYHSELNMSSLELGDSALYFCASSSRDSIYEQYFGPGTRLTVT.

This clone came up a few times. This sequence joins TRBV27 and TRBJ2-1; D is uncertain. Per germline, CDR1 MNHEY and CDR2 SMNVEV (reference sequence). The germline V and J ends were trimmed by 2 bases and 0 bases, with 11 bases remaining between them. The CDR3 extends over 16 amino acids. The CDR3 DNA is TGTGCCAGCAGTTTACAAATTCTGAGCTCCTACAATGAGCAGTTCTTC. It encodes CASSLQILSSYNEQFF.

This chain joins TRBV5-1 and TRBJ1-3; a possible D gene is TRBD1 (6 bases). Germline values: CDR1 SGHRS, CDR2 YFSETQ. The CDR3 loop spans 15 amino acids. The V gene lost 4 bases and the J gene lost 0 bases, with 11 bases spanning the gap. The CDR3: CASSPWTASGNTIYF. The CDR3, as DNA: TGCGCCAGCAGCCCATGGACAGCCTCTGGAAACACCATATATTTT.

This chain links TRBV5-4 with TRBJ2-1; the match to TRBD2 covers 11 bases. Germline CDR1 and CDR2: SGHNT and YYREEE (reference sequence). The CDR3 is 16 residues long. V dropped 2 bases and J dropped 6; count of bases not matched to a gene: 7. Here the CDR3 DNA reads TGTGCCAGCAGCTTTCGACTAGCGGGAAAGGGCAATGAGCAGTTCTTC. Its protein is CASSFRLAGKGNEQFF.

The chain has TRBV5-8 and TRBJ2-2; TRBD1 might be the D (5 bases). This CDR3 spans 14 amino acids. V shed 3 bases and J shed 7 bases, with 13 bases lying between them. Germline CDR1 is SGHTS and CDR2 is YDEGEE. CDR3 sequence (DNA): TGTGCCAGCAGCTACAAGGGGCTGATCGGGGAGCTGTTTTTT. Translated: CASSYKGLIGELFF.

Here the CDR3 DNA reads TGTGCCAGCAGCCAAAGCGGGGGCTCCGGTGAAAAACTGTTTTTT. As protein: CASSQSGGSGEKLFF. The gene calls are TRBV14 and TRBJ1-4; D may be TRBD1 (6 bases). V was pared by 2 bases and J by 7 bases, with 14 bases between. The V gene's germline CDR1 is SGHDN and CDR2 FVKESK. The CDR3 has 15 residues.